Here is one T cell receptor (beta chain) with its context. The antigen is undetermined. Germline CDR1 reads SGHRS; CDR2 reads YFSETQ. V lost 0 bases, J lost 1 base, and 9 bases stayed unmatched. The CDR3 is 17 residues long. This entry belongs to a study of PD-L1 blockade in urothelial cancer. Overall study results and limits: At 3 weeks on treatment, tumor-associated clones expanded more with durable benefit. Clonality of blood TCR below the median before treatment predicted better survival.

Stated time point: pretreatment peripheral blood. Peripheral blood mononuclear cells were collected from every patient before and during treatment, yielding between 1 and 8 samples per patient. Generated by immunoSEQ multiplex PCR, the TCRdb table keeps only in-frame clones and is missing some. The sample carries over 35,000 clones, approximately 80% recorded once. The sequencing used PBMCs, collected around atezolizumab (anti-PD-L1) treatment. The chain couples TRBV5-1 to TRBJ2-5, with TRBD1 identical over 7 bases. The origin of this receptor is a man older than 75 with urothelial cancer. The CDR3 loop reads CASSLAPIRTGQETQYF. CDR3 nucleotide sequence: TGCGCCAGCAGCTTGGCCCCTATCCGGACAGGCCAAGAGACCCAGTACTTC.